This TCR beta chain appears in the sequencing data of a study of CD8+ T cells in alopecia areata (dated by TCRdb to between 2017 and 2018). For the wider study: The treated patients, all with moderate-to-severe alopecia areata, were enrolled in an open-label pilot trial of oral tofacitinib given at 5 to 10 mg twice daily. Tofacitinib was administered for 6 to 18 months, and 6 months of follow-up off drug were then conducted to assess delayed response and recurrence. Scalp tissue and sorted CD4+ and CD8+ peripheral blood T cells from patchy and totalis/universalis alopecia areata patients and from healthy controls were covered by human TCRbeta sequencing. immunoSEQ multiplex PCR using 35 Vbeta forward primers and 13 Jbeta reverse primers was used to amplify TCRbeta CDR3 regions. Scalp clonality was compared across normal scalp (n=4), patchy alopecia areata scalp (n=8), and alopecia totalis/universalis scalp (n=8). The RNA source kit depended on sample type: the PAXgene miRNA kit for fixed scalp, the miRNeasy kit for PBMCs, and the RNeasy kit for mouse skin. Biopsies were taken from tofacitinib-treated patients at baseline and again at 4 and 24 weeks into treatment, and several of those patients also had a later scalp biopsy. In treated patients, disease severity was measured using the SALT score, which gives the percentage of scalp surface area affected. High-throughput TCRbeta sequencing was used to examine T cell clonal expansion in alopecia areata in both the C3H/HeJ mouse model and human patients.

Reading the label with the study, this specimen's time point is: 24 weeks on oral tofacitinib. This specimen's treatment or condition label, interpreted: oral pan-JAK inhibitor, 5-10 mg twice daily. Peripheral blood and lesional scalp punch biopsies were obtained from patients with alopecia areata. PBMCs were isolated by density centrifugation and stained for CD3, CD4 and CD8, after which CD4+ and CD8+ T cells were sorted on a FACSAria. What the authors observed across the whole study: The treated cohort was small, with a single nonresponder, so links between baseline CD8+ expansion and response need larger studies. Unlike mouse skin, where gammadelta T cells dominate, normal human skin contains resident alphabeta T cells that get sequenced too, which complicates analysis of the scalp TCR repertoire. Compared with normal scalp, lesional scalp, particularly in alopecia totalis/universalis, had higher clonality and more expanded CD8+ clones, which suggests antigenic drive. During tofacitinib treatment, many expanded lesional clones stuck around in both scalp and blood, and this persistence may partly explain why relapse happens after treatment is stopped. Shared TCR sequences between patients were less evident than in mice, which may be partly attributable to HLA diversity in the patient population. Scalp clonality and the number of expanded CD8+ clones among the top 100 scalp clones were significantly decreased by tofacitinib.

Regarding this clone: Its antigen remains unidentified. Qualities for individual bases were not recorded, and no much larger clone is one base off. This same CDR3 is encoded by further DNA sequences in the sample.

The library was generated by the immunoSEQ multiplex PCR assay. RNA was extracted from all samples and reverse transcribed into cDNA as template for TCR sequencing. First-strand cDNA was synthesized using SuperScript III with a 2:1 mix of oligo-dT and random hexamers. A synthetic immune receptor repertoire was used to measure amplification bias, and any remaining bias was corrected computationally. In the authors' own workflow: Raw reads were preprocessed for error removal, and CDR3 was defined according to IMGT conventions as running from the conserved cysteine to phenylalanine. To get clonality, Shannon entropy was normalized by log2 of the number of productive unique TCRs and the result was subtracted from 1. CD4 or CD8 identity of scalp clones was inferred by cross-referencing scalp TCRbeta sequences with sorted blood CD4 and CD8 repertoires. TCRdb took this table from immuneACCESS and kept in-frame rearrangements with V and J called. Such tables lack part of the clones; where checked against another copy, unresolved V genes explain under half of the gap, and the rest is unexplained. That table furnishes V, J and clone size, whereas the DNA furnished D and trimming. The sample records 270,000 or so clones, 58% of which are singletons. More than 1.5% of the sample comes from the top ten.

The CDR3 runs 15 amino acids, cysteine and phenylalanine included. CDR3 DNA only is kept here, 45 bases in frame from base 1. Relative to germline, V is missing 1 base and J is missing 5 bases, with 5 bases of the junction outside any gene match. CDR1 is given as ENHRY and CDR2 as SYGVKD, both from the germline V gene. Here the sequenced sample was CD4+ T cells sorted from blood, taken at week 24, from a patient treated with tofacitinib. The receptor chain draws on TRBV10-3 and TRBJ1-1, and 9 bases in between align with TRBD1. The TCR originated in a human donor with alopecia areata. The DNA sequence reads TGTGCCATCAGTGAGTGGGACAGGGAGTGGACTGAAGCTTTCTTT. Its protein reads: CAISEWDREWTEAFF.